These 9 T cell receptor beta chains originate from one sample sequenced in a study of T cell responses to AZD1222 COVID-19 vaccine. Assay used: immunoSEQ multiplex PCR; TCRdb lists only in-frame clones, some missing. The sample lists 250,000 to 300,000 clones; almost 95% were seen once. Sample: peripheral blood, taken 28 days after the second AZD1222 dose. The receptor source for this set is an adult who received the AZD1222 COVID-19 vaccine.

The V call is TRBV7-9, the J call TRBJ2-1, with a weak D call TRBD2 (6 bases). Germline loops: CDR1 SEHNR, CDR2 FQNEAQ (reference sequence). This CDR3 contains 14 residues. The V gene lost 5 bases and the J gene lost 7 bases, with 15 bases spanning the gap. CDR3 nucleotide sequence: TGTGCCAGCAGCCCCCGTGGAGGGTCGAATGAGCAGTTCTTC. This translates into CASSPRGGSNEQFF. The complete variable domain, with remaining parts taken from reference TRBV7-9 and TRBJ2-1, reads DTGVSQNPRHKITKRGQNVTFRCDPISEHNRLYWYRQTLGQGPEFLTYFQNEAQLEKSRLLSDRFSAERPKGSFSTLEIQRTEQGDSAMYLCASSPRGGSNEQFFGPGTRLTVL.

The genes are TRBV9 and TRBJ1-2, with TRBD1 matching 9 bases. The V and J ends lost 3 bases and 6 bases, in that order; junction bases with no gene match: 9. The length of the CDR3 is 15 residues. Germline CDR1 and CDR2: SGDLS and YYNGEE. The CDR3 protein is CASSALGTGQDGYTF. The CDR3 DNA follows: TGTGCCAGCAGCGCGCTTGGGACAGGGCAAGATGGCTACACCTTC. Using reference TRBV9 and TRBJ1-2 for the parts outside the CDR3, the full variable domain is DSGVTQTPKHLITATGQRVTLRCSPRSGDLSVYWYQQSLDQGLQFLIQYYNGEERAKGNILERFSAQQFPDLHSELNLSSLELGDSALYFCASSALGTGQDGYTFGSGTRLTVV.

The J gene is TRBJ1-2, the V gene TRBV29-1, with 9 positions matching TRBD1. The CDR3 consists of 16 residues. The ends lost 4 bases at V and 1 base at J; junction bases unmatched: 10. Germline CDR1 and CDR2: SQVTM and ANQGSEA. The CDR3 coding sequence is TGCAGCGTTGCCGGGGACAGGGTGGGCCATAACTATGGCTACACCTTC. Translation: CSVAGDRVGHNYGYTF.

The rearrangement uses TRBV19 and TRBJ1-4; D is ambiguous. The CDR3 contains 14 residues. Germline lookup yields CDR1 LNHDA and CDR2 SQIVND (reference sequence). Trimming took off 3 bases at V and 8 bases at J, with 13 bases between the two ends. CDR3 protein: CASSIVGGGEKLFF. CDR3 sequence (DNA): TGTGCCAGTAGTATTGTGGGAGGTGGGGAAAAACTGTTTTTT.

The chain links TRBV27 to TRBJ2-1, with 9 bases matching TRBD1. Germline CDR1 reads MNHEY; CDR2 reads SMNVEV (reference sequence). This CDR3 region has 13 residues. V lost 10 bases to trimming and J lost 7 bases; unmatched junction nucleotides: 8. This CDR3 is CAIRDRAFNEQFF. The CDR3, as DNA: TGTGCCATCCGGGACAGGGCCTTTAATGAGCAGTTCTTC.

The V and J genes are TRBV28 and TRBJ1-5; D is ambiguous. This CDR3 is 14 amino acids long. Trimming removed 5 bases at V and 12 bases at J, with 20 bases between. Germline lookup yields CDR1 MDHEN and CDR2 SYDVKM. The CDR3 DNA follows: TGTGCCAGCAGTACAACTCCCAATGAGGGTTACCAGCATTTT. Translation gives CASSTTPNEGYQHF.

This rearrangement joins TRBV7-2 to TRBJ2-7, with 11 bases lining up with TRBD2. The CDR3 has 15 amino acids. Trimming took 4 bases from V and 7 from J; bases not matched to a gene: 9. From germline, CDR1 is SGHTA and CDR2 FQGNSA. CDR3 DNA sequence: TGTGCCAGCAGCTCTACTAGCGGGGGTACCCGGGAGCAGTACTTC. Encoded protein: CASSSTSGGTREQYF.

CDR3 nucleotides: TGCACCAGCAGCCCAAGGCCCAGCGGGCGAAGCACAGATACGCAGTATTTT. Translating gives CTSSPRPSGRSTDTQYF. This chain joins TRBV1 and TRBJ2-3; the table's D gene call, TRBD2, was not cross checked with the DNA. TRBV1 is a recognized pseudogene. CDR3 length: 17 amino acids.

The gene calls are TRBV7-9 and TRBJ2-2; D unresolved. The CDR3 runs to 16 residues. Germline CDR1 is SEHNR and CDR2 is FQNEAQ (reference sequence). Trimming removed 7 bases from V and 0 bases from J, with 15 bases in between. CDR3 residues: CASISWNLANTGELFF. Written as DNA, the CDR3 is TGTGCCAGCATCTCTTGGAACCTCGCGAACACCGGGGAGCTGTTTTTT.